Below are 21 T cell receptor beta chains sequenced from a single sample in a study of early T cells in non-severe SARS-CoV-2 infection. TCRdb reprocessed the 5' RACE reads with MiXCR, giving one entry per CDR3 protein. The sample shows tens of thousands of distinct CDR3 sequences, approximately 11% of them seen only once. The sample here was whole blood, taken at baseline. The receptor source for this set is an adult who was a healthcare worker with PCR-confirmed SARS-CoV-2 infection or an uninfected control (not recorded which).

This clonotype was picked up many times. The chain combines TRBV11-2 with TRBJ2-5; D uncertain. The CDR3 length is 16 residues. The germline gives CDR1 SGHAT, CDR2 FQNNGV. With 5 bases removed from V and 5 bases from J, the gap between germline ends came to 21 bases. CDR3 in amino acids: CASSTELDGTGETQYF. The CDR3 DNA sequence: TGTGCCAGCAGCACAGAACTGGACGGCACCGGGGAGACCCAGTACTTC.

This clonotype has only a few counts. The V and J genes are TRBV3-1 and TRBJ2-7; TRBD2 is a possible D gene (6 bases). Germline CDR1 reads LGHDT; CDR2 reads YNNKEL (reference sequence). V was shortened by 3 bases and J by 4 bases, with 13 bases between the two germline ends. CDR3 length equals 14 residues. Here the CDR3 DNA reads TGTGCCAGCAGCCACGCTAGCGTTAAGTACGAGCAGTACTTC. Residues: CASSHASVKYEQYF.

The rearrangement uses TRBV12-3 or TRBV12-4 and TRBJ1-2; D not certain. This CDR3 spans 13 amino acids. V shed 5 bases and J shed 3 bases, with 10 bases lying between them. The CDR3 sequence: CASSRSGHYGYTF. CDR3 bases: TGTGCCAGCAGTAGGTCCGGCCACTATGGCTACACCTTC.

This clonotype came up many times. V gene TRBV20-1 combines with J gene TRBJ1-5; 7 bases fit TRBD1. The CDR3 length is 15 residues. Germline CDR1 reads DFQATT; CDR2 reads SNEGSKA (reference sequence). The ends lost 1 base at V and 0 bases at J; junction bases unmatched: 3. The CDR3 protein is CSARVGTVSNQPQHF. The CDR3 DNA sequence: TGCAGTGCTAGAGTCGGGACAGTTAGCAATCAGCCCCAGCATTTT.

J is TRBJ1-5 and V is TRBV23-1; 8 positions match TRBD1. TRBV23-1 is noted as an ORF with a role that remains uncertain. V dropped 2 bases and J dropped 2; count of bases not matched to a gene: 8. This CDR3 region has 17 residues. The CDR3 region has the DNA TGCGCCAGCAGTCAAGGTGATCGGACAGGGCGCAATCAGCCCCAGCATTTT. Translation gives CASSQGDRTGRNQPQHF.

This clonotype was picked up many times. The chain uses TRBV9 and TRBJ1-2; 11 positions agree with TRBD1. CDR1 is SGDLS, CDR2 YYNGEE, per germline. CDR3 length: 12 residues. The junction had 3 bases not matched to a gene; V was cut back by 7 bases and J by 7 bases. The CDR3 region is CASRDRGAGYTF. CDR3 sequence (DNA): TGTGCCAGCCGGGACAGGGGGGCTGGCTACACCTTC.

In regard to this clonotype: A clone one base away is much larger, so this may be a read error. The CDR3 region has the DNA TGTGCCAGCATCACCTTAGGGGTTCTGGGGCAGGGGTATACTGAAGCTTTCTTT. Its protein is CASITLGVLGQGYTEAFF. This sequence joins TRBV27 and TRBJ1-1, with D possibly being TRBD1 (6 bases). Trimming removed 7 bases from V and 5 bases from J, with 29 bases in between. Germline loops: CDR1 MNHEY, CDR2 SMNVEV (reference sequence). The CDR3 consists of 18 residues.

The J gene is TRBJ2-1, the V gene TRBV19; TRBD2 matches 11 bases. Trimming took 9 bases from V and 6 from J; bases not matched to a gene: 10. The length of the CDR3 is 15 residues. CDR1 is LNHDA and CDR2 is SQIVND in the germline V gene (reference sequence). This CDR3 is CASSPLAGGPNEQFF. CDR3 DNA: TGTGCCAGCTCTCCCCTAGCGGGGGGCCCCAATGAGCAGTTCTTC.

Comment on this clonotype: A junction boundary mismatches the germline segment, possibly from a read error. This CDR3 is CASSQEGTEGRAFF. The CDR3 region has the DNA TGCGCCAGCAGCCAAGAAGGGACAGAGGGTCGAGCTTTTTTT. J is TRBJ1-1 and V is TRBV4-1, with 7 bases identical to TRBD1. Germline CDR1 MGHRA, CDR2 YSYEKL. This CDR3 has 14 amino acids.

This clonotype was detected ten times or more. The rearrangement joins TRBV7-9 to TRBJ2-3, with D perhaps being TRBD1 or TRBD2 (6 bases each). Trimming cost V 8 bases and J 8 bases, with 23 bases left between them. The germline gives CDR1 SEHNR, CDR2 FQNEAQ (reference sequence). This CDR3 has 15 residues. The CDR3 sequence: CASQLGKGGLLTQYF. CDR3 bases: TGTGCCAGCCAGCTTGGAAAAGGGGGACTTCTTACGCAGTATTTT.

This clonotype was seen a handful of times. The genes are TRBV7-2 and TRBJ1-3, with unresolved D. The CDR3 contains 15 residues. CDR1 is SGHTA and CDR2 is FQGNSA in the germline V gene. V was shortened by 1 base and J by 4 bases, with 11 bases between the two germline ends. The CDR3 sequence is CASSLGGVGGNTIYF. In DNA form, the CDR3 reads TGTGCCAGCAGCTTAGGCGGGGTGGGCGGAAACACCATATATTTT.

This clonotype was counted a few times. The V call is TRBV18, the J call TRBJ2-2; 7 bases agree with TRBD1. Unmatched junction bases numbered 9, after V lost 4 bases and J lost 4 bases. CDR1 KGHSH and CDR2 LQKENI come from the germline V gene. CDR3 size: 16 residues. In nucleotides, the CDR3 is TGTGCCAGCTCACGGGAACAGGGGAGAGGCACCGGGGAGCTGTTTTTT. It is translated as CASSREQGRGTGELFF.

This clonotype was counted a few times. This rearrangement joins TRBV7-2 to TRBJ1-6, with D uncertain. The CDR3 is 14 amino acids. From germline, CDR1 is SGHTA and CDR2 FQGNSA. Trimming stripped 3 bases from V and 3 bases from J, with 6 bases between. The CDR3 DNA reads TGTGCCAGCAGCTTGAACAGCTATAATTCACCCCTCCACTTT. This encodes CASSLNSYNSPLHF.

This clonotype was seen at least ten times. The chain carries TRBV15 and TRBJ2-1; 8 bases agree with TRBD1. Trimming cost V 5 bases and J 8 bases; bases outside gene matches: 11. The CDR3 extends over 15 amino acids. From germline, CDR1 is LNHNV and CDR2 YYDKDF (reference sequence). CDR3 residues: CATSGGTGHADEQFF. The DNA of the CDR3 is TGTGCCACCAGCGGGGGGACAGGCCACGCGGATGAGCAGTTCTTC.

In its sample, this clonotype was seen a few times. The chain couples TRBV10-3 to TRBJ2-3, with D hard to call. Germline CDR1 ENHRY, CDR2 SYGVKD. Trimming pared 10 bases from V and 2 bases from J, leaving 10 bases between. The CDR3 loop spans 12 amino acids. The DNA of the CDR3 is TGTGCCACCGCCTCATCCACAGATACGCAGTATTTT. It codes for CATASSTDTQYF.

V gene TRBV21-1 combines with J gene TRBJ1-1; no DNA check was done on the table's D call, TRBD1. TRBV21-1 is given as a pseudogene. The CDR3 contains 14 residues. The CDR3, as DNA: TGTGCCACCCGGACAGGGGGCTGGAACACTGAAGCTTTCTTT. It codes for CATRTGGWNTEAFF.

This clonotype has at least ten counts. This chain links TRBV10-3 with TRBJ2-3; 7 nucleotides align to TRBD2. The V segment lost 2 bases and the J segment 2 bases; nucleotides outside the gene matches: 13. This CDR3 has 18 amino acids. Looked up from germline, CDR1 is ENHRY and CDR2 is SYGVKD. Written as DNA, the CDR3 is TGTGCCATCAGTGAGCCACCGGGACTAACCATCCCCACAGATACGCAGTATTTT. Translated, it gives CAISEPPGLTIPTDTQYF.

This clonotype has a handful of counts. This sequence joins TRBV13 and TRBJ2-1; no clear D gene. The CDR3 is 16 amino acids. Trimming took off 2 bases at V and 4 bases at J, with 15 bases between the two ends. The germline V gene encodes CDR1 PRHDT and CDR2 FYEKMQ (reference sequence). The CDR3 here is CASSLRAGTIYNEQFF. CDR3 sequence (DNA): TGTGCCAGCAGCTTACGCGCAGGAACCATTTACAATGAGCAGTTCTTC.

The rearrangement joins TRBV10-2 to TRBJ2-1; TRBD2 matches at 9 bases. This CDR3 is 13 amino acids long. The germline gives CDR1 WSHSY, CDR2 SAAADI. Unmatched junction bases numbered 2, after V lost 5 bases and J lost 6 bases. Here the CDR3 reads CASSLAGSNEQFF. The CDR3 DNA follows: TGCGCCAGCAGTCTAGCGGGGAGCAATGAGCAGTTCTTC.

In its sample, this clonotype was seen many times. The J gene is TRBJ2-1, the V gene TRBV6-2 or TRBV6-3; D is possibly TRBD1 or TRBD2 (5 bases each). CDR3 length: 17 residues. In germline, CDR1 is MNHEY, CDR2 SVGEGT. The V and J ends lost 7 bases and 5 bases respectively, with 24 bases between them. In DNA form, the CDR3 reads TGTGCCAGCATCAGGGCTGCTGGCGTCGGGGTGGACAATGAGCAGTTCTTC. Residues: CASIRAAGVGVDNEQFF.

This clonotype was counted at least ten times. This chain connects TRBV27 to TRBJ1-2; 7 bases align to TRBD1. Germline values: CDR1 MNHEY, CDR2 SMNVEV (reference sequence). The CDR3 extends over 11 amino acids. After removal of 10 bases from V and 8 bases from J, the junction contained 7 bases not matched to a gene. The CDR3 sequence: CATKRGGGYTF. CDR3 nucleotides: TGTGCCACCAAGAGAGGGGGCGGCTACACCTTC.